Listed below are T cell receptor beta chains from one sample, sequenced in a study of monozygotic twins with inflammatory bowel disease. TCRdb reprocessed the 5' RACE reads; each CDR3 protein has one entry and no DNA is given. Its table lists 440,000 or so distinct CDR3 sequences. The sequencing sample was made of blood. These receptors were collected from a human donor with ulcerative colitis or Crohn's disease, or a healthy co-twin of an affected twin (not recorded which). The CDR3 runs from the conserved cysteine through the conserved F or W. The order of the fields is CDR3 length, V gene, J gene, CDR3 protein.

cdr3_length: 17
v_call: TRBV5-1
j_call: TRBJ1-4
cdr3_aa: CASSPGQGRGTNEKLFF

cdr3_length: 13
v_call: TRBV5-5
j_call: TRBJ1-1
cdr3_aa: CASSLWTVEGAFF

cdr3_length: 19
v_call: TRBV6-1
j_call: TRBJ2-1
cdr3_aa: CASRSTFLAPRSSYNEQFF

cdr3_length: 15
v_call: TRBV7-6
j_call: TRBJ2-7
cdr3_aa: CASSLERDGAYEQYF

cdr3_length: 14
v_call: TRBV5-1
j_call: TRBJ1-5
cdr3_aa: CASSLDRENQPQHF

cdr3_length: 13
v_call: TRBV15
j_call: TRBJ2-7
cdr3_aa: CATSSESPGQQYF

cdr3_length: 14
v_call: TRBV27
j_call: TRBJ1-5
cdr3_aa: CASSSGTPYQPQHF

cdr3_length: 16
v_call: TRBV20-1
j_call: TRBJ2-3
cdr3_aa: CSAGHTSGTPTDTQYF

cdr3_length: 15
v_call: TRBV28
j_call: TRBJ1-2
cdr3_aa: CASSLLGAFNYGYTF

cdr3_length: 14
v_call: TRBV7-9
j_call: TRBJ2-7
cdr3_aa: CASSRGSATYEQYF

cdr3_length: 12
v_call: TRBV18
j_call: TRBJ2-5
cdr3_aa: CATAKDRETQYF

cdr3_length: 15
v_call: TRBV7-9
j_call: TRBJ2-1
cdr3_aa: CASSSSVRVGNEQFF

cdr3_length: 14
v_call: TRBV7-2
j_call: TRBJ2-5
cdr3_aa: CASSLEVGGETQYF

cdr3_length: 14
v_call: TRBV7-6
j_call: TRBJ2-7
cdr3_aa: CASSPLAGGHEQYF

cdr3_length: 15
v_call: TRBV10-1
j_call: TRBJ2-7
cdr3_aa: CASSPGLLSSYEQYF

cdr3_length: 13
v_call: TRBV12-3/TRBV12-4
j_call: TRBJ1-2
cdr3_aa: CASSLSGNYGYTF

cdr3_length: 14
v_call: TRBV12-3/TRBV12-4
j_call: TRBJ1-1
cdr3_aa: CASSFHGGGTEAFF

cdr3_length: 13
v_call: TRBV7-2
j_call: TRBJ2-7
cdr3_aa: CASSWDQTYEQYF

cdr3_length: 13
v_call: TRBV7-3
j_call: TRBJ2-5
cdr3_aa: CASSLKGDETQYF

cdr3_length: 16
v_call: TRBV5-5
j_call: TRBJ2-1
cdr3_aa: CASSERYREPLNEQFF

cdr3_length: 12
v_call: TRBV28
j_call: TRBJ2-1
cdr3_aa: CASSFPGLEQFF

cdr3_length: 15
v_call: TRBV14
j_call: TRBJ2-1
cdr3_aa: CASSQKRTYYNEQFF

cdr3_length: 14
v_call: TRBV28
j_call: TRBJ1-3
cdr3_aa: CASSRGGSGNTIYF

cdr3_length: 16
v_call: TRBV7-2
j_call: TRBJ2-2
cdr3_aa: CASSLARPGSTGELFF

cdr3_length: 14
v_call: TRBV6-5
j_call: TRBJ1-1
cdr3_aa: CASSYQKGRDEAFF

cdr3_length: 14
v_call: TRBV18
j_call: TRBJ2-5
cdr3_aa: CASSRQGALETQYF

cdr3_length: 15
v_call: TRBV19
j_call: TRBJ2-1
cdr3_aa: CASSIAPSPYNEQFF

cdr3_length: 18
v_call: TRBV20-1
j_call: TRBJ2-3
cdr3_aa: CSARGLGTSGARTDTQYF

cdr3_length: 13
v_call: TRBV7-2
j_call: TRBJ2-3
cdr3_aa: CASSLYSQGPQYF

cdr3_length: 15
v_call: TRBV5-1
j_call: TRBJ2-1
cdr3_aa: CASSFGTGDYNEQFF

cdr3_length: 17
v_call: TRBV5-5
j_call: TRBJ1-1
cdr3_aa: CASSLFIGPQRGTEAFF

cdr3_length: 15
v_call: TRBV19
j_call: TRBJ2-7
cdr3_aa: CASSLQPGQVDEQYF

cdr3_length: 14
v_call: TRBV30
j_call: TRBJ2-1
cdr3_aa: CAWRGAGAYNEQFF

cdr3_length: 13
v_call: TRBV20-1
j_call: TRBJ2-7
cdr3_aa: CSANTGAAYEQYF

cdr3_length: 15
v_call: TRBV25-1
j_call: TRBJ2-1
cdr3_aa: CASSESLAPYNEQFF

cdr3_length: 13
v_call: TRBV20-1
j_call: TRBJ2-5
cdr3_aa: CSAGRGDQETQYF

cdr3_length: 13
v_call: TRBV11-2
j_call: TRBJ2-5
cdr3_aa: CASSTGIRETQYF

cdr3_length: 13
v_call: TRBV7-3
j_call: TRBJ2-5
cdr3_aa: CASSSDREETQYF

cdr3_length: 14
v_call: TRBV30
j_call: TRBJ1-5
cdr3_aa: CAWSREGGFQPQHF

cdr3_length: 15
v_call: TRBV7-2
j_call: TRBJ2-7
cdr3_aa: CASSLQGISSYEQYF

cdr3_length: 15
v_call: TRBV5-1
j_call: TRBJ1-5
cdr3_aa: CASSPDSISNQPQHF